This T cell receptor (beta chain) was recorded in a study of metastatic and nonmetastatic thyroid tumors. Before thyroid surgery, none of the patients had received any treatment. With MiXCR, TCRdb called clones anew from the PCR reads. Among about 18,000 clones listed, about 33% were seen once. The sequence was collected from a female donor with papillary thyroid cancer or a benign thyroid nodule (not recorded which). Some clones in this sample may be carry-over from other donors' samples. What was sequenced was tumor tissue.

The CDR3 loop is CSARATRRNYGYTF. Here the CDR3 DNA reads TGCAGTGCTAGAGCTACTCGCAGAAACTATGGCTACACCTTC. V usage is TRBV20-1 and J usage is TRBJ1-2; D is undetermined. The germline gives CDR1 DFQATT, CDR2 SNEGSKA (reference sequence). CDR3 size: 14 residues. V gave up 1 base and J gave up 2 bases, with 11 bases separating them.